These 32 T cell receptor beta chains were sequenced from one sample in a study of T cells in Graves' hyperthyroidism and ophthalmopathy. RNA transcripts served as the template for amplifying TCR beta CDR3 regions. In the first-round RT-PCR of the TCR CDR3, the HTBI primer set was used. TCRdb reprocessed the multiplex PCR reads via MiXCR and lists one record per CDR3 protein. The table records 270,000 or so distinct CDR3 sequences, around 25% of them present only once. The material sequenced was blood. These receptors were obtained from a middle-aged man with Graves' hyperthyroidism that later progressed to Graves' ophthalmopathy.

This clonotype has a handful of counts. The chain links TRBV28 to TRBJ2-5; D is undetermined. The V end was cut by 7 bases, the J end by 5 bases, with 8 bases between. Germline values: CDR1 MDHEN, CDR2 SYDVKM. This CDR3 has 11 amino acids. As DNA, the CDR3 is TGTGCCAGCACTCACGCGGAGACCCAGTACTTC. This sequence encodes CASTHAETQYF.

This rearrangement joins TRBV6-1 to TRBJ1-6; D gene ambiguous. CDR1 MNHNS and CDR2 SASEGT come from the germline V gene. Trimming took 8 bases from V and 10 from J, leaving 12 bases between them. The CDR3 extends over 12 amino acids. This CDR3 reads CASLIGNSPLHF. CDR3 bases: TGTGCCAGCCTCATAGGGAACTCACCCCTCCACTTT.

The chain employs TRBV6-1 and TRBJ1-5; D remains ambiguous. CDR3 size: 14 residues. V gave up 6 bases and J gave up 1 base, with 10 bases separating them. Germline V gene sequence: CDR1 MNHNS, CDR2 SASEGT. The CDR3, as DNA: TGTGCCAGCAGGCCAGAGTTGAGCAATCAGCCCCAGCATTTT. It encodes CASRPELSNQPQHF.

This clonotype showed up many times. V and J are TRBV6-2 or TRBV6-3 and TRBJ2-7, with TRBD2 matching over 12 bases. The CDR3 totals 17 residues. Losses at the gene ends were 2 bases for V and 7 bases for J; bases not matched to a gene: 12. Looked up from germline, CDR1 is MNHEY and CDR2 is SVGEGT. The CDR3 nucleotides read TGTGCCAGCAGTTACCCCCCTAGCGGGAGGGGTTTGTTGGAGCAGTACTTC. It yields the protein CASSYPPSGRGLLEQYF.

The chain links TRBV29-1 to TRBJ1-2; weak D call: TRBD1 (5 bases). Germline-derived CDR1 and CDR2 are SQVTM and ANQGSEA. CDR3 length: 13 residues. The V and J ends lost 7 bases and 7 bases respectively, with 19 bases between them. In DNA, the CDR3 is TGCAGCGCGATAGTGGGGACCGTGGGTGGCTACACCTTC. Translating it yields CSAIVGTVGGYTF.

This chain links TRBV20-1 with TRBJ2-7; D might be TRBD1 or TRBD2, each matching 6 bases. The CDR3 is made up of 13 amino acids. Germline V gene sequence: CDR1 DFQATT, CDR2 SNEGSKA (reference sequence). As DNA, the CDR3 is TGCAGCGTGTTAGGGGGGCTTAACTTCGAGCAGTACTTC. It codes for CSVLGGLNFEQYF.

This clonotype has a count of ten or more. The chain combines TRBV10-2 with TRBJ1-1; a weak D match, TRBD1 (5 bases). The CDR3 length is 18 residues. Deletions cut 0 bases from V and 1 base from J, with 18 bases between. Germline CDR1 and CDR2: WSHSY and SAAADI. Here the CDR3 reads CASSESPSRARENTEAFF. The CDR3 nucleotides are TGCGCCAGCAGTGAGTCACCTAGCAGGGCGAGGGAGAACACTGAAGCTTTCTTT.

This clonotype was observed a single time. The V and J genes are TRBV20-1 and TRBJ1-2, with D possibly matching TRBD1 (6 bases). CDR1 and CDR2 from the germline V gene are DFQATT and SNEGSKA (reference sequence). V was shortened by 0 bases and J by 4 bases, with 6 bases between the two germline ends. The CDR3 runs 12 residues. The CDR3 sequence is CSAREDSYGYTF. CDR3 coding DNA: TGCAGTGCTAGAGAGGACAGCTATGGCTACACCTTC.

This clonotype was counted many times. CDR3 residues: CLGVESNTEAFF. The CDR3 region has the DNA TGCCTGGGAGTGGAATCGAACACTGAAGCTTTCTTT. The V gene is TRBV20-1, the J gene TRBJ1-1; no clear D gene. The germline CDR1 and CDR2 sequences are DFQATT and SNEGSKA (reference sequence). The CDR3 covers 12 residues.

This clonotype has ten or more counts. The V call is TRBV5-1, the J call TRBJ1-2, with 7 bases matching TRBD1. Germline-derived CDR1 and CDR2 are SGHRS and YFSETQ. J gave up 6 bases and V 0 bases, and 2 bases lay outside the gene matches. The CDR3 covers 13 residues. In DNA, the CDR3 is TGCGCCAGCAGCTTGGGACAGGGTAATGGCTACACCTTC. Amino acids: CASSLGQGNGYTF.

The sample holds a few counts of this clonotype. The genes are TRBV20-1 and TRBJ2-7, with 13 positions matching TRBD2. V dropped 3 bases and J dropped 7; count of bases not matched to a gene: 6. Germline V lookup: CDR1 DFQATT, CDR2 SNEGSKA (reference sequence). The CDR3 totals 14 residues. In DNA form, the CDR3 reads TGCAGTGCTAGGCAGACGGGACTAGCGGGAGAGCAGTACTTC. Amino acids: CSARQTGLAGEQYF.

This clonotype came up many times. This chain joins TRBV6-5 and TRBJ2-2; TRBD1 aligns across 9 bases. Germline V gene lookup returns CDR1 MNHEY and CDR2 SVGAGI. V lost 6 bases and J lost 5; bases outside the gene matches: 10. The length of the CDR3 is 16 residues. CDR3 in DNA: TGTGCCAGCAGGCGACAGGGGGGACAGTTAACCGGGGAGCTGTTTTTT. Residues: CASRRQGGQLTGELFF.

Many counts were recorded for this clonotype. This sequence joins TRBV30 and TRBJ2-5; no reliable D call. The V and J ends lost 0 bases and 5 bases respectively, with 4 bases between them. Germline V CDR1 and CDR2: GTSNPN, SVGIG (reference sequence). CDR3 length: 11 residues. CDR3 residues: CAWSVGETQYF. In DNA, the CDR3 is TGTGCCTGGAGTGTAGGGGAGACCCAGTACTTC.

Note on this clonotype: Relative to the germline gene, one junction end is altered; a read error may explain this. The rearrangement uses TRBV20-1 and TRBJ2-7; no clear D gene. The CDR3 extends over 11 amino acids. Germline values: CDR1 DFQATT, CDR2 SNEGSKA (reference sequence). The CDR3 protein is CSASASHEQYF. The DNA for the CDR3 is TGCAGTGCTAGCGCCTCCCACGAGCAGTACTTC.

At least ten counts were recorded for this clonotype. V and J are TRBV29-1 and TRBJ2-2; D unclear. V dropped 4 bases and J dropped 6 bases, with 9 bases sitting between them. This CDR3 is built from 12 residues. Germline assignment: CDR1 SQVTM and CDR2 ANQGSEA. In DNA form, the CDR3 reads TGCAGCGTTGCAAGCTTGCCCGGGGAGCTGTTTTTT. Protein sequence: CSVASLPGELFF.

The chain couples TRBV6-1 to TRBJ2-7; 11 positions match TRBD2. The V segment lost 10 bases and the J segment 2 bases; nucleotides outside the gene matches: 4. The CDR3 is 13 amino acids. Germline V CDR1 and CDR2: MNHNS, SASEGT. As DNA, the CDR3 is TGTGCCACCCAGACTAGCGGGACCTACGAGCAGTACTTC. Amino acids: CATQTSGTYEQYF.

This clonotype was counted at least ten times. The chain couples TRBV20-1 to TRBJ1-5; D is unclear. This CDR3 contains 15 residues. CDR1 DFQATT and CDR2 SNEGSKA come from the germline V gene (reference sequence). V dropped 0 bases and J dropped 4 bases, with 13 bases sitting between them. DNA for the CDR3: TGCAGTGCTAGAGATCAGATGGCAGCAAATCAGCCCCAGCATTTT. Translating gives CSARDQMAANQPQHF.

The rearrangement joins TRBV3-1 to TRBJ2-7; perhaps TRBD1 as D (6 bases). The V end was cut by 6 bases, the J end by 2 bases, with 11 bases between. Germline CDR1 and CDR2: LGHDT and YNNKEL (reference sequence). The CDR3 spans 13 residues. Here the CDR3 DNA reads TGTGCCAGCAGTTTCCAGGGGCCCTACGAGCAGTACTTC. Translating gives CASSFQGPYEQYF.

The rearrangement uses TRBV28 and TRBJ1-5; unclear D gene. V was clipped by 7 bases and J by 2 bases, with 18 bases between them. The CDR3 has 16 amino acids. Germline V lookup: CDR1 MDHEN, CDR2 SYDVKM. The chain's CDR3 is CASTVDPGQGNQPQHF. CDR3 bases: TGTGCCAGCACCGTGGACCCGGGCCAGGGCAATCAGCCCCAGCATTTT.

This clonotype has a count of ten or more. The chain joins TRBV11-3 to TRBJ2-4; D is possibly TRBD1 (5 bases). Germline CDR1 reads SGHNT; CDR2 reads YENEEA. V was pared by 5 bases and J by 3 bases, with 14 bases between. The CDR3 runs to 15 residues. The CDR3 DNA reads as TGTGCCAGCAGCCCAGGGCTTCTAGTCAAAAACATTCAGTACTTC. Its protein product is CASSPGLLVKNIQYF.

The genes are TRBV7-2 and TRBJ1-3; no clear D. V lost 4 bases to trimming and J lost 0 bases, with 10 bases between them. CDR1 is SGHTA, CDR2 FQGNSA, per germline. The CDR3 contains 15 residues. CDR3 in amino acids: CASSSGPISGNTIYF. In DNA form, the CDR3 reads TGTGCCAGCAGCTCCGGCCCGATCTCTGGAAACACCATATATTTT.

Many counts were recorded for this clonotype. V and J are TRBV7-3 and TRBJ2-2, with a possible D match to TRBD1 (5 bases). V was cut by 4 bases and J by 4 bases, with 16 bases left in between. CDR1 is SGHTA, CDR2 FQGTGA, per germline. The CDR3 is 16 amino acids. The chain's CDR3 is CASSSAGAASTGELFF. For the CDR3, the DNA is TGTGCCAGCAGCTCCGCTGGGGCCGCGAGCACCGGGGAGCTGTTTTTT.

Ten or more counts support this clonotype. This sequence joins TRBV12-3 or TRBV12-4 and TRBJ2-7, with a weak D call TRBD2 (6 bases). Trimming stripped 5 bases from V and 1 base from J, with 15 bases between. The CDR3 runs to 15 residues. CDR3 sequence (DNA): TGTGCCAGCAGTGTCAGACTGGAGGGTTCCTACGAGCAGTACTTC. It translates to CASSVRLEGSYEQYF.

This chain joins TRBV30 and TRBJ1-1; D uncertain. Trimming took off 2 bases at V and 3 bases at J, with 10 bases between the two ends. The CDR3 has 13 residues. Germline lookup yields CDR1 GTSNPN and CDR2 SVGIG (reference sequence). The CDR3 sequence: CAWSNDGHTEAFF. The CDR3 DNA is TGTGCCTGGAGTAATGACGGACACACTGAAGCTTTCTTT.

This clonotype was seen ten or more times. The chain couples TRBV11-1 to TRBJ2-2; D is perhaps TRBD1 or TRBD2 (6 bases each). V lost 1 base and J lost 4, with 13 bases in between. The CDR3 runs to 16 residues. Germline CDR1 and CDR2: SGHAT and FQDESV (reference sequence). CDR3 bases: TGTGCCAGCAGCTTAGTCCGGGGGCGAGGCACCGGGGAGCTGTTTTTT. Protein: CASSLVRGRGTGELFF.

In this sample, this clonotype turned up a few times. The V and J genes are TRBV10-3 and TRBJ1-5; 7 nucleotides align to TRBD1. The CDR3 totals 14 residues. Germline loops: CDR1 ENHRY, CDR2 SYGVKD. V dropped 6 bases and J dropped 1; count of bases not matched to a gene: 3. The CDR3 region is CAIRSGQSNQPQHF. CDR3 coding DNA: TGTGCCATCAGGTCGGGACAGAGCAATCAGCCCCAGCATTTT.

The chain is built from TRBV20-1 and TRBJ2-7, with 10 bases that match TRBD2. V dropped 3 bases and J dropped 0; count of bases not matched to a gene: 8. Germline V CDR1 and CDR2: DFQATT, SNEGSKA (reference sequence). The CDR3 loop spans 16 amino acids. CDR3: CSASTLAGAHSYEQYF. The CDR3 DNA sequence: TGCAGTGCTAGTACCCTAGCGGGAGCTCACTCCTACGAGCAGTACTTC.

Many counts were recorded for this clonotype. The chain joins TRBV7-9 to TRBJ2-7; 7 nucleotides line up with TRBD2. V shed 5 bases and J 6 bases; nucleotides not matched to a gene: 16. Per germline, CDR1 SEHNR and CDR2 FQNEAQ (reference sequence). This CDR3 is built from 16 residues. CDR3 protein: CASSAPLSAGVSEQYF. The CDR3 DNA is TGTGCCAGCAGCGCCCCCCTTTCTGCGGGAGTTTCCGAGCAGTACTTC.

The rearrangement joins TRBV28 to TRBJ2-7; 9 positions agree with TRBD1. Unmatched junction bases numbered 8, after V lost 2 bases and J lost 9 bases. CDR1 MDHEN and CDR2 SYDVKM come from the germline V gene. The CDR3 totals 14 residues. The CDR3 DNA reads as TGTGCCAGCAGTTTACGAAAGACAGGGGGTGCGCAGTACTTC. Its translation is CASSLRKTGGAQYF.

The table lists this clonotype with many counts. This chain uses TRBV12-3 or TRBV12-4 with TRBJ1-5, with D uncertain. The CDR3 is 13 amino acids. Trimming took off 8 bases at V and 0 bases at J, with 8 bases between the two ends. The CDR3 spells CASDDNSNQPQHF. The CDR3 DNA follows: TGTGCCAGCGACGACAATAGCAATCAGCCCCAGCATTTT.

This clonotype was counted at least ten times. The CDR3, as DNA: TGTGCCAGCAGTAACTACGGACAGGGGGGGCATTACGAGCAGTACTTC. Translation: CASSNYGQGGHYEQYF. V and J are TRBV28 and TRBJ2-7; 10 nucleotides align to TRBD1. The CDR3 is 16 amino acids. Germline CDR1 reads MDHEN; CDR2 reads SYDVKM. V shed 5 bases, J shed 4 bases, and the junction held 11 bases outside the gene matches.

This clonotype was counted ten times or more. The V gene is TRBV30, the J gene TRBJ2-7, with D possibly matching TRBD2 (6 bases). V was trimmed by 5 bases and J by 8 bases, leaving 10 bases between them. The CDR3 spans 10 residues. CDR1 is GTSNPN and CDR2 is SVGIG in the germline V gene (reference sequence). In nucleotides, the CDR3 is TGTGCCTGGGGGGGGTTGAAGCAGTACTTC. Its translation is CAWGGLKQYF.